This T cell receptor beta chain was found in a study of OX40 agonist ivuxolimab in advanced cancers. The germline V gene encodes CDR1 GTSNPN and CDR2 SVGIG (reference sequence). The CDR3 spans 12 residues. The ends lost 7 bases at V and 4 bases at J; junction bases unmatched: 5. The assay was immunoSEQ multiplex PCR, and TCRdb's table has in-frame clones only and misses some. The repertoire holds tens of thousands of clones, with about nine tenths as singletons. The chain recombines TRBV30 with TRBJ2-5; 8 bases align to TRBD1. The material was CD4+ or CD8+ T cells sorted from blood, obtained in a trial of the OX40 agonist ivuxolimab. The source of this sequence is an adult with an advanced solid tumor such as melanoma, head and neck, liver or kidney cancer. Here the CDR3 DNA reads TGTGCCTCAGGACAGGGAGCAGAGACCCAGTACTTC. The encoded protein is CASGQGAETQYF.